This TCR beta chain was sequenced in a study of blood T cell repertoires in COVID-19. Overall study: The cDNA or gDNA used as material had been derived from T cells, B-cell-depleted T cells, or PBMCs.

This clone was picked up one time. Trimming removed 6 bases from V and 7 bases from J; junction bases left unmatched: 2. The CDR3 runs 13 residues. Germline CDR1 reads MNHEY; CDR2 reads SMNVEV (reference sequence). Seattle researchers signed up patients amid active infection and tracked them longitudinally. Measured with immunoSEQ multiplex PCR; TCRdb has only the in-frame clones, and not every one. This table has about 370,000 clones, around 87% appearing once. The J gene is TRBJ2-7, the V gene TRBV27; 14 positions agree with TRBD2. This clonotype was obtained from a young woman with COVID-19, enrolled during active disease. Material for sequencing was peripheral blood. In DNA form, the CDR3 reads TGTGCCAGCAGGGGACTAGCGGGAGTAGAGCAGTACTTC. This encodes CASRGLAGVEQYF.